Presented here are 22 T cell receptor beta chains from one specimen sequenced in a study of blood T cell repertoires in COVID-19. The data were produced by immunoSEQ multiplex PCR, yet TCRdb's version contains in-frame clones alone and is incomplete. The sample lists about 200,000 clones, more than 75% occurring once. The material sequenced was peripheral blood. Receptors were obtained from a woman aged 40 to 50 with COVID-19, enrolled during active disease.

The V call is TRBV30, the J call TRBJ2-5; 12 bases align to TRBD2. The ends lost 7 bases at V and 4 bases at J; junction bases unmatched: 16. CDR1 is GTSNPN, CDR2 SVGIG, per germline (reference sequence). The CDR3 totals 17 residues. CDR3 sequence: CASTWTSGALLRETQYF. DNA of the CDR3: TGTGCCTCAACTTGGACTAGCGGGGCCCTCCTAAGAGAGACCCAGTACTTC.

V is TRBV7-7 and J is TRBJ2-7, with 8 positions matching TRBD2. The germline V gene has CDR1 SSHAT and CDR2 FNYEAQ (reference sequence). The CDR3 consists of 14 residues. V shed 5 bases and J 6 bases; nucleotides not matched to a gene: 9. The CDR3 loop reads CASSLQVSGTEQYF. The CDR3 DNA sequence: TGTGCCAGCAGCCTACAAGTTAGCGGGACCGAGCAGTACTTC.

The chain uses TRBV7-3 and TRBJ1-2; 8 nucleotides align to TRBD1. Trimming took 5 bases from V and 8 from J; bases not matched to a gene: 7. The CDR3 runs to 13 residues. CDR1 is SGHTA and CDR2 is FQGTGA in the germline V gene. Written as DNA, the CDR3 is TGTGCCAGCAGCGTCGGACAGGGAAGCGGCTACACCTTC. This sequence encodes CASSVGQGSGYTF.

This rearrangement joins TRBV7-2 to TRBJ2-7; the match to TRBD2 covers 7 bases. Germline loops: CDR1 SGHTA, CDR2 FQGNSA. Trimming at V came to 8 bases and at J to 3 bases, leaving 1 base not matched to a gene. CDR3 length: 11 residues. The CDR3 sequence: CASGTNYEQYF. In DNA, the CDR3 is TGTGCCAGCGGGACTAACTACGAGCAGTACTTC.

V is TRBV5-4 and J is TRBJ2-7, with TRBD2 matching over 7 bases. V lost 1 base, J lost 2 bases, and 6 bases stayed unmatched. Germline V gene sequence: CDR1 SGHNT, CDR2 YYREEE (reference sequence). This CDR3 is built from 15 residues. DNA for the CDR3: TGTGCCAGCAGCTTGATGTCTAGCGGCGCCTACGAGCAGTACTTC. This translates into CASSLMSSGAYEQYF.

The V and J genes are TRBV3-1 (or the pseudogene TRBV3-2) and TRBJ2-7; 8 bases match TRBD1. The CDR3 consists of 14 residues. Germline loops: CDR1 LGHDT, CDR2 YNNKEL (reference sequence). Trimming removed 5 bases from V and 7 bases from J; junction bases left unmatched: 10. The CDR3: CASSSRQGADEQYF. CDR3 coding DNA: TGTGCCAGCAGCTCCCGGCAGGGGGCGGATGAGCAGTACTTC.

The gene calls are TRBV18 and TRBJ2-2; possibly TRBD1 for D (5 bases). The length of the CDR3 is 16 residues. Germline CDR1 is KGHSH and CDR2 is LQKENI. V was clipped by 3 bases and J by 5 bases, with 16 bases between them. The DNA for the CDR3 is TGTGCCAGCTCACCCTATGCAGGGTTTCCGACCGGGGAGCTGTTTTTT. This sequence encodes CASSPYAGFPTGELFF.

This clone was counted only a few times. The chain has TRBV5-1 and TRBJ2-1; D might be TRBD2 (6 bases). The length of the CDR3 is 16 residues. The V and J ends lost 4 bases and 2 bases respectively, with 16 bases between them. Germline V gives CDR1 SGHRS, CDR2 YFSETQ. The CDR3 DNA reads TGCGCCAGCAGCACCGTGCTAGCGAACACCTACAATGAGCAGTTCTTC. Protein: CASSTVLANTYNEQFF.

This clone was seen only a few times. J is TRBJ2-1 and V is TRBV4-2; possible D gene TRBD1, 5 bases. Trimming took 0 bases from V and 9 from J, leaving 15 bases between them. The CDR3 loop spans 15 amino acids. Germline loops: CDR1 LGHNA, CDR2 YNFKEQ. Here the CDR3 DNA reads TGTGCCAGCAGCCAAGATCAGGGCGAGCTTGGTGAGCAGTTCTTC. Protein product: CASSQDQGELGEQFF.

The chain links TRBV5-1 to TRBJ2-1; perhaps TRBD1 as D (6 bases). The germline V gene encodes CDR1 SGHRS and CDR2 YFSETQ. The CDR3 is 13 amino acids. V lost 3 bases, J lost 7 bases, and 11 bases lay in between. CDR3 loop: CASSYPDRNEQFF. CDR3 coding DNA: TGCGCCAGCAGCTACCCGGACAGAAATGAGCAGTTCTTC.

This clone has just one count. The rearrangement links TRBV23-1 to TRBJ2-7; possibly TRBD2 for D (5 bases). TRBV23-1 has ORF status, its function being uncertain. V dropped 5 bases and J dropped 5 bases, with 22 bases sitting between them. This CDR3 contains 16 residues. The CDR3 bases are TGCGCCAGCAGTACTGAGGGTCATTGTCTGGCCCACGAGCAGTACTTC. This translates into CASSTEGHCLAHEQYF.

The chain uses TRBV5-1 and TRBJ2-3, with 8 bases matching TRBD2. Unmatched junction bases numbered 10, after V lost 7 bases and J lost 0 bases. Germline lookup yields CDR1 SGHRS and CDR2 YFSETQ. This CDR3 is 16 amino acids long. The CDR3 reads CASRPSASGSTDTQYF. The CDR3 DNA follows: TGCGCCAGCCGCCCTAGTGCTAGCGGGAGCACAGATACGCAGTATTTT.

The chain recombines TRBV20-1 with TRBJ2-1, with a tentative D call TRBD1 (6 bases). This CDR3 region has 11 residues. Between the trimmed V and J ends, which lost 6 bases and 8 bases, there was a span of 11 bases. Germline values: CDR1 DFQATT, CDR2 SNEGSKA (reference sequence). CDR3 in DNA: TGCAGTGCAACCAAGGGGGATGAGCAGTTCTTC. This gives the protein CSATKGDEQFF.

The chain joins TRBV5-8 to TRBJ2-4; the D gene is possibly TRBD1 (6 bases). Deletions cut 1 base from V and 9 bases from J, with 17 bases between. Per germline, CDR1 SGHTS and CDR2 YDEGEE. The CDR3 is 15 amino acids. CDR3 nucleotide sequence: TGTGCCAGCAGCTTGTCTCACAGGGCCTCGAGCATTCAGTACTTC. This encodes CASSLSHRASSIQYF.

This sequence joins TRBV30 and TRBJ1-3, with unresolved D. Trimming shortened V by 3 bases and J by 7 bases, and 10 bases separated the two germline ends. Germline assignment: CDR1 GTSNPN and CDR2 SVGIG (reference sequence). This CDR3 is 12 amino acids long. CDR3 in amino acids: CAWSPSRNTIYF. CDR3 sequence (DNA): TGTGCCTGGAGCCCCTCTAGGAACACCATATATTTT.

The rearrangement uses TRBV7-6 and TRBJ2-1, with 13 bases aligning to TRBD2. CDR1 SGHVS and CDR2 FNYEAQ come from the germline V gene. Unmatched junction bases numbered 2, after V lost 5 bases and J lost 4 bases. The CDR3 runs to 15 residues. In nucleotides, the CDR3 is TGTGCCAGCAGCCCGGGACTAGCGGGGTACAATGAGCAGTTCTTC. Amino acids: CASSPGLAGYNEQFF.

The chain has TRBV5-1 and TRBJ2-5; 7 nucleotides match TRBD2. CDR3 length equals 15 residues. V lost 4 bases to trimming and J lost 4 bases; unmatched junction nucleotides: 10. Germline V gene data show CDR1 as SGHRS and CDR2 as YFSETQ. CDR3 bases: TGCGCCAGCAGCCCGGGGGACTACTCACCAGAGACCCAGTACTTC. It encodes CASSPGDYSPETQYF.

The V call is TRBV2, the J call TRBJ1-2; D may be TRBD1 (6 bases). Trimming pared 5 bases from V and 4 bases from J, leaving 20 bases between. The germline V gene has CDR1 SNHLY and CDR2 FYNNEI. This CDR3 has 16 amino acids. The CDR3 DNA follows: TGTGCCAGCAGTCAACAGGGAGGGTCCGGGGGCTATGGCTACACCTTC. Translated, it gives CASSQQGGSGGYGYTF. Full variable domain (remainder filled in from reference TRBV2 and TRBJ1-2): EPEVTQTPSHQVTQMGQEVILRCVPISNHLYFYWYRQILGQKVEFLVSFYNNEISEKSEIFDDQFSVERPDGSNFTLKIRSTKLEDSAMYFCASSQQGGSGGYGYTFGSGTRLTVV.

This chain joins TRBV30 and TRBJ1-5, with D unresolved. Trimming removed 0 bases at V and 0 bases at J, with 15 bases between. This CDR3 contains 17 residues. The germline V gene has CDR1 GTSNPN and CDR2 SVGIG (reference sequence). The CDR3 loop reads CAWSVGGRWPSNQPQHF. The DNA for the CDR3 is TGTGCCTGGAGTGTAGGAGGCAGGTGGCCTAGCAATCAGCCCCAGCATTTT. Based on the CDR3 plus reference TRBV30 and TRBJ1-5, the full variable domain is SQTIHQWPATLVQPVGSPLSLECTVEGTSNPNLYWYRQAAGRGLQLLFYSVGIGQISSEVPQNLSASRPQDRQFILSSKKLLLSDSGFYLCAWSVGGRWPSNQPQHFGDGTRLSIL.

The rearrangement uses TRBV5-1 and TRBJ1-1; TRBD1 matches 7 bases. The length of the CDR3 is 14 residues. The J segment lost 1 base and the V segment lost 4 bases, leaving 4 bases of the junction unmatched. CDR1 and CDR2 from the germline V gene are SGHRS and YFSETQ. As DNA, the CDR3 is TGCGCCAGCAGCACGACAGGGCGGAACACTGAAGCTTTCTTT. Translated, it gives CASSTTGRNTEAFF.

CDR3 bases: TGTGCCAGCAGTGAAGAGGGGTACCAGCCCCAGCATTTT. It translates to CASSEEGYQPQHF. The chain employs TRBV6-1 and TRBJ1-5, with D perhaps TRBD1 (5 bases). The V gene lost 1 base and the J gene lost 7 bases, with 8 bases spanning the gap. This CDR3 spans 13 amino acids. Germline V gives CDR1 MNHNS, CDR2 SASEGT.

The chain combines TRBV5-1 with TRBJ2-7, with 9 bases matching TRBD2. CDR3 size: 15 residues. In germline, CDR1 is SGHRS, CDR2 YFSETQ. With 0 bases clipped from V and 7 bases from J, the junction kept 8 bases outside the gene matches. CDR3 in DNA: TGCGCCAGCAGCTTGGATGCGGGAGGGGTGGGGGAGCAGTACTTC. This sequence encodes CASSLDAGGVGEQYF.